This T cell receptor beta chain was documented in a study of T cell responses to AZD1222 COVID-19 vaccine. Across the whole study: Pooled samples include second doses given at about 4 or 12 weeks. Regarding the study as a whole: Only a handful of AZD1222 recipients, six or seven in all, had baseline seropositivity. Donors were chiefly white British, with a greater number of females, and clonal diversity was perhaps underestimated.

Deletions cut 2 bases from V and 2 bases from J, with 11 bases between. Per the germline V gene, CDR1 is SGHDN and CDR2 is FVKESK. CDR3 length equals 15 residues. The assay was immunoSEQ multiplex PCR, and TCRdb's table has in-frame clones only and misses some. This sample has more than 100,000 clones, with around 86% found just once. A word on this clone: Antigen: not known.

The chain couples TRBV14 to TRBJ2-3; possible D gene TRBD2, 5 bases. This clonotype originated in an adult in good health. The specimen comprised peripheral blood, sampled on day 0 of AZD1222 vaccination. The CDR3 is CASSQRSGTTDTQYF. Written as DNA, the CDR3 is TGTGCCAGCAGCCAAAGAAGCGGAACCACAGATACGCAGTATTTT.